This paragraph reports one TCR beta chain. CD45RO-negative cells were positively selected for CCR7, leaving out terminally differentiated effector memory CD45RA+ cells. The record originates from a study of shared clonotypes between healthy human individuals. As for the study in general: Per-donor plates numbered three CD4 naive, three CD4 memory, two CD8 naive and one CD8 memory.

V was shortened by 0 bases and J by 7 bases, with 10 bases between the two germline ends. Germline-derived CDR1 and CDR2 are LGHNA and YSLEER. The CDR3 sequence is 14 residues long. This table comes from immunoSEQ multiplex PCR, and its TCRdb copy is limited to in-frame clones, with some not included. This repertoire shows about 2.1 million clones, roughly 95% found once; its top ten account for about 1.6%. The sequence was collected from a man aged 18 to 29 in good health. Some clones in this sample may be carry-over from other donors' samples. Sequenced input: naive CD8+ T cells from PBMCs. The chain combines TRBV4-3 with TRBJ2-1; possibly TRBD1 for D (6 bases). The CDR3 loop is CASSQDGGPNEQFF. DNA of the CDR3: TGCGCCAGCAGCCAAGATGGGGGCCCTAATGAGCAGTTCTTC.